These 21 T cell receptor beta chains came from one sample sequenced in a study of cytomegalovirus exposure and HLA in healthy donors. Both 60 Vbeta primers and 13 Jbeta primers went into the PCR. The assay was immunoSEQ multiplex PCR, and TCRdb's table has in-frame clones only and misses some. The data hold 65,000 to 90,000 clones, with 65% to 80% observed a single time. Material for sequencing was PBMCs. The origin of the receptors is a man aged 25-40 years in good health and CMV-seronegative.

Written as DNA, the CDR3 is TGTGCCAGCAGCGTAACTGCTAGCGGGAACCACGAGCAGTACTTC. Its protein product is CASSVTASGNHEQYF. J is TRBJ2-7 and V is TRBV9, with TRBD2 matching 9 bases. CDR1 and CDR2 from the germline V gene are SGDLS and YYNGEE. CDR3 size: 15 residues. V lost 1 base and J lost 5; bases outside the gene matches: 7. Complete variable domain (other parts from reference TRBV9 and TRBJ2-7): DSGVTQTPKHLITATGQRVTLRCSPRSGDLSVYWYQQSLDQGLQFLIQYYNGEERAKGNILERFSAQQFPDLHSELNLSSLELGDSALYFCASSVTASGNHEQYFGPGTRLTVT.

CDR3 amino acids: CASRRGGTAEAFF. Here the CDR3 DNA reads TGTGCCAGTAGGCGAGGGGGAACGGCTGAAGCTTTCTTT. This chain connects TRBV19 to TRBJ1-1, with D possibly TRBD1 on 6 matching bases. Germline lookup yields CDR1 LNHDA and CDR2 SQIVND (reference sequence). V lost 6 bases, J lost 6 bases, and 14 bases lay in between. The length of the CDR3 is 13 residues. The entire variable domain, with the rest obtained from reference TRBV19 and TRBJ1-1, is as follows: DGGITQSPKYLFRKEGQNVTLSCEQNLNHDAMYWYRQDPGQGLRLIYYSQIVNDFQKGDIAEGYSVSREKKESFPLTVTSAQKNPTAFYLCASRRGGTAEAFFGQGTRLTVV.

This clone came up once. CDR3 bases: TGTGCCAGCAGCTTAGAGACTAGCGGGGGCGGAGAGCAGTTCTTC. Amino acid sequence: CASSLETSGGGEQFF. The rearrangement uses TRBV7-2 and TRBJ2-1; 12 nucleotides agree with TRBD2. CDR3 length: 15 residues. Trimming took 1 base from V and 10 from J; bases not matched to a gene: 5. Germline-derived CDR1 and CDR2 are SGHTA and FQGNSA.

The chain links TRBV13 to TRBJ2-3; TRBD2 matches at 8 bases. The CDR3 has 14 amino acids. CDR1 is PRHDT, CDR2 FYEKMQ, per germline (reference sequence). V was clipped by 6 bases and J by 11 bases; unmatched bases: 13. CDR3 in DNA: TGTGCCAGCAGGACTGTGAGTAACGGGGGGGAGCAGTATTTT. It is translated as CASRTVSNGGEQYF. Complete variable domain (other parts from reference TRBV13 and TRBJ2-3): AAGVIQSPRHLIKEKRETATLKCYPIPRHDTVYWYQQGPGQDPQFLISFYEKMQSDKGSIPDRFSAQQFSDYHSELNMSSLELGDSALYFCASRTVSNGGEQYFGPGTRLTVL.

The V call is TRBV2, the J call TRBJ2-3; TRBD2 matches 9 bases. V was pared by 4 bases and J by 4 bases, with 6 bases of the junction left unmatched. The germline CDR1 and CDR2 sequences are SNHLY and FYNNEI. This CDR3 region has 15 residues. The CDR3 is CASSGFSGGSDTQYF. CDR3 coding DNA: TGTGCCAGCAGTGGGTTTAGCGGGGGCTCAGATACGCAGTATTTT.

The gene calls are TRBV28 and TRBJ1-2; the D is unclear. This CDR3 has 12 residues. Trimming cost V 3 bases and J 2 bases, with 4 bases left between them. Germline V CDR1 and CDR2: MDHEN, SYDVKM. The CDR3 region is CASSFSNYGYTF. The CDR3 DNA reads TGTGCCAGCAGTTTCTCGAACTATGGCTACACCTTC.

The rearrangement uses TRBV6-5 and TRBJ1-1, with a possible D match to TRBD1 (5 bases). Germline CDR1 is MNHEY and CDR2 is SVGAGI. This CDR3 is built from 14 residues. The ends were cut back, 7 bases at V and 1 base at J, with 13 bases in the middle. CDR3 nucleotide sequence: TGTGCCAGCACCCAAAGGGGTCGGAACACTGAAGCTTTCTTT. Translated, it gives CASTQRGRNTEAFF.

The rearrangement uses TRBV5-1 and TRBJ2-4; D perhaps matches TRBD1 (5 bases). Germline lookup yields CDR1 SGHRS and CDR2 YFSETQ. The CDR3 is 14 amino acids. V was pared by 6 bases and J by 4 bases, with 14 bases between. The CDR3 nucleotides are TGCGCCAGCACACCAGGACGGACAAAAAACATTCAGTACTTC. It yields the protein CASTPGRTKNIQYF. Drawing the rest from reference TRBV5-1 and TRBJ2-4, the complete variable domain is KAGVTQTPRYLIKTRGQQVTLSCSPISGHRSVSWYQQTPGQGLQFLFEYFSETQRNKGNFPGRFSGRQFSNSRSEMNVSTLELGDSALYLCASTPGRTKNIQYFGAGTRLSVL.

This clone was observed a single time. This chain joins TRBV4-3 and TRBJ1-6, with D tentatively TRBD1 (6 bases). The CDR3 sequence is 16 residues long. V was pared by 4 bases and J by 7 bases, with 17 bases between. Germline CDR1 LGHNA, CDR2 YSLEER. Here the CDR3 reads CASSPRVGGANSPLHF. CDR3 bases: TGCGCCAGCAGCCCTCGAGTTGGGGGGGCAAATTCACCCCTCCACTTT.

On this clone itself: Within the sample, other DNA sequences also encode this same CDR3. This sequence joins TRBV19 and TRBJ2-7; D is perhaps TRBD1 (6 bases). The length of the CDR3 is 13 residues. V lost 4 bases and J 2 bases, leaving 9 bases between the germline ends. CDR1 and CDR2 (germline): LNHDA, SQIVND (reference sequence). For the CDR3, the DNA is TGTGCCAGTAGTACCGGACAGACCTACGAGCAGTACTTC. Translation gives CASSTGQTYEQYF. The complete variable domain, with remaining parts taken from reference TRBV19 and TRBJ2-7, reads DGGITQSPKYLFRKEGQNVTLSCEQNLNHDAMYWYRQDPGQGLRLIYYSQIVNDFQKGDIAEGYSVSREKKESFPLTVTSAQKNPTAFYLCASSTGQTYEQYFGPGTRLTVT.

The CDR3 nucleotides are TGTGCCAGCACCCTACGGGACACTTATGGCTACACCTTC. Translated: CASTLRDTYGYTF. The chain joins TRBV28 to TRBJ1-2; possible D gene TRBD1, 6 bases. Trimming shortened V by 7 bases and J by 5 bases, and 14 bases separated the two germline ends. Germline V gene sequence: CDR1 MDHEN, CDR2 SYDVKM. The CDR3 runs to 13 residues.

The V gene is TRBV4-1, the J gene TRBJ2-2, with D unclear. CDR1 and CDR2 from the germline V gene are MGHRA and YSYEKL. This CDR3 spans 14 amino acids. Deletions cut 2 bases from V and 1 base from J, with 5 bases between. The CDR3 is CASSQRRNTGELFF. Written as DNA, the CDR3 is TGCGCCAGCAGCCAAAGGAGGAACACCGGGGAGCTGTTTTTT.

This clone has just a few counts. This CDR3 reads CARGDSYNSPLHF. Here the CDR3 DNA reads TGTGCCCGAGGTGACTCCTATAATTCACCCCTCCACTTT. The chain combines TRBV30 with TRBJ1-6; no firm D call. The CDR3 is 13 amino acids. Trimming pared 8 bases from V and 0 bases from J, leaving 8 bases between. Germline CDR1 reads GTSNPN; CDR2 reads SVGIG (reference sequence).

The chain joins TRBV2 to TRBJ2-7; 7 bases agree with TRBD2. The trim removed 2 bases at V and 0 bases at J, leaving 7 bases unmatched. The V gene's germline CDR1 is SNHLY and CDR2 FYNNEI. The CDR3 has 16 amino acids. This chain's CDR3 is CASSETGGSLSYEQYF. The CDR3 DNA sequence: TGTGCCAGCAGTGAAACGGGCGGGAGTCTCTCCTACGAGCAGTACTTC.

This clone was counted a few times. This sequence joins TRBV4-1 and TRBJ2-5; a weak D match, TRBD1 (5 bases). V dropped 6 bases and J dropped 5 bases, with 13 bases sitting between them. The CDR3 has 13 amino acids. CDR1 MGHRA and CDR2 YSYEKL come from the germline V gene. CDR3 nucleotides: TGCGCCAGCAGGGGGCGCGATACGGAGACCCAGTACTTC. It translates to CASRGRDTETQYF.

The rearrangement uses TRBV18 and TRBJ2-1, with a weak D call TRBD2 (6 bases). The CDR3 is 12 residues long. The V end lost 5 bases, the J end lost 9 bases, and 11 bases lay between the germline ends. Germline V gives CDR1 KGHSH, CDR2 LQKENI. The CDR3 region is CASSTGVIEQFF. As DNA, the CDR3 is TGTGCCAGCTCAACGGGGGTTATTGAGCAGTTCTTC.

A note on this clone: Other DNA sequences within the sample encode an identical CDR3. V and J are TRBV7-2 and TRBJ2-7, with TRBD1 as a possible D gene (6 bases). Looked up from germline, CDR1 is SGHTA and CDR2 is FQGNSA. The CDR3 loop spans 15 amino acids. The V end lost 3 bases, the J end lost 2 bases, and 14 bases lay between the germline ends. The CDR3 nucleotides read TGTGCCAGCAGCTTCAGCCCAGGGGTCGCCTACGAGCAGTACTTC. This sequence encodes CASSFSPGVAYEQYF.

The chain joins TRBV7-8 to TRBJ1-2, with TRBD1 matching 8 bases. Germline CDR1 reads SGHVS; CDR2 reads FQNEAQ. The CDR3 contains 18 residues. The V gene end was trimmed by 1 base and the J gene end by 7 bases; junction bases not matched to a gene: 17. CDR3 sequence reads: CASSLGQSGTGSGGGYTF. The CDR3 DNA is TGTGCCAGCAGCTTAGGTCAATCCGGGACAGGATCCGGGGGTGGCTACACCTTC.

V usage is TRBV7-6 and J usage is TRBJ1-6; D possibly corresponds to TRBD1 (6 bases). CDR1 and CDR2 (germline): SGHVS, FNYEAQ. The V end was cut by 5 bases, the J end by 9 bases, with 11 bases between. The CDR3 has 13 residues. CDR3 in DNA: TGTGCCAGCAGCCGCGGACAGTTTTCACCCCTCCACTTT. Translated: CASSRGQFSPLHF.

The chain joins TRBV2 to TRBJ1-5; maybe TRBD1 (6 bases). This CDR3 comprises 15 residues. CDR1 and CDR2 (germline): SNHLY, FYNNEI. Deletions cut 8 bases from V and 5 bases from J, with 19 bases between. The CDR3 coding sequence is TGTGCCAGCGACGACCCCGGGGCAGGGGATCAGCCCCAGCATTTT. Translation gives CASDDPGAGDQPQHF.

This clone has just one count. The J gene is TRBJ2-1, the V gene TRBV6-5; D is unresolved. The CDR3 consists of 14 residues. The ends were cut back, 0 bases at V and 6 bases at J, with 9 bases in the middle. The germline CDR1 and CDR2 sequences are MNHEY and SVGAGI. CDR3 in DNA: TGTGCCAGCAGTTACTCGCCTAAAAGCAATGAGCAGTTCTTC. Protein product: CASSYSPKSNEQFF.